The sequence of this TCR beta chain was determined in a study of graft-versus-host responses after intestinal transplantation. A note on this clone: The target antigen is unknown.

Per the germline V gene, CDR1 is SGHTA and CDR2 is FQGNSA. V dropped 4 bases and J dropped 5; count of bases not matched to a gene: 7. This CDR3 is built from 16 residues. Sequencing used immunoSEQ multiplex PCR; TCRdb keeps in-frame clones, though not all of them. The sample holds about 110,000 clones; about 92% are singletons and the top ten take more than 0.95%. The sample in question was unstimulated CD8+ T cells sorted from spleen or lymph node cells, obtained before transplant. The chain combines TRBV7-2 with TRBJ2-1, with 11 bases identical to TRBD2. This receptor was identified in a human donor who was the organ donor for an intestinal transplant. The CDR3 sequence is CASSSASGRLNNEQFF. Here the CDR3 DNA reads TGTGCCAGCAGCTCCGCTAGCGGGAGGCTCAACAATGAGCAGTTCTTC.